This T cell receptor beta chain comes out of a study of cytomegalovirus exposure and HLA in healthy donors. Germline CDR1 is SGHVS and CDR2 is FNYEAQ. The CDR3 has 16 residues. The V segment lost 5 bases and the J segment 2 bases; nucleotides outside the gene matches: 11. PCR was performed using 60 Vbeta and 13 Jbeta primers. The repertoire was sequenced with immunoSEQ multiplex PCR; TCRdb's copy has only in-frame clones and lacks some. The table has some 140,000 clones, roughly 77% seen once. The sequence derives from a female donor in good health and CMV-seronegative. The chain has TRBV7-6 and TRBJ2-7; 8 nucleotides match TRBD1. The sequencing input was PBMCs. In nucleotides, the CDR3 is TGTGCCAGCAGCCCAAGACAGGGGAGTGGGGCCTACGAGCAGTACTTC. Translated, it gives CASSPRQGSGAYEQYF.